The 32 T cell receptor beta chains listed next were all sequenced from one sample in a study of cytomegalovirus exposure and HLA in healthy donors. PCR employed 60 Vbeta and 13 Jbeta primers. Libraries were prepared by immunoSEQ multiplex PCR; TCRdb keeps only in-frame clonotypes and omits some of them. The repertoire has over 200,000 clones, roughly 85% of them found once; the top ten carry 1.5% to 2%. The material sequenced was PBMCs. Receptors were obtained from a male donor in good health and CMV-seronegative.

CDR3 DNA sequence: TGTGCCAGCAGAAGGACAGGGGGAGCTTACGAGCAGTACTTC. Its translation: CASRRTGGAYEQYF. This chain connects TRBV28 to TRBJ2-7; 10 positions match TRBD1. The length of the CDR3 is 14 residues. The germline gives CDR1 MDHEN, CDR2 SYDVKM. With V trimmed by 6 bases and J by 4 bases, 6 bases remained unmatched.

J is TRBJ2-5 and V is TRBV30; 7 bases are a match to TRBD1. V gave up 2 bases and J gave up 1 base; unmatched junction bases: 4. From germline, CDR1 is GTSNPN and CDR2 SVGIG (reference sequence). The length of the CDR3 is 14 residues. Here the CDR3 DNA reads TGTGCCTGGAGTCCTTGGACAGGCCAAGAGACCCAGTACTTC. Translation gives CAWSPWTGQETQYF.

A note on this clone: One end of the junction varies from germline; a read error may be responsible. The J gene is TRBJ2-5, the V gene TRBV5-4; no clear D. The CDR3 runs 13 residues. The V gene's germline CDR1 is SGHNT and CDR2 YYREEE (reference sequence). CDR3 sequence: CASSLESQEAQYF. The CDR3 bases are TGTGCCAGCAGCTTGGAGTCGCAAGAGGCCCAGTACTTC. The full variable domain, its missing parts supplied by reference TRBV5-4 and TRBJ2-5, is ETGVTQSPTHLIKTRGQQVTLRCSSQSGHNTVSWYQQALGQGPQFIFQYYREEENGRGNFPPRFSGLQFPNYSSELNVNALELDDSALYLCASSLESQEAQYFGPGTRLLVL.

The chain couples TRBV7-2 to TRBJ2-1; a possible D gene is TRBD2 (7 bases). Per the germline V gene, CDR1 is SGHTA and CDR2 is FQGNSA. The V gene lost 4 bases and the J gene lost 7 bases, with 17 bases spanning the gap. The CDR3 runs 15 residues. CDR3 nucleotide sequence: TGTGCCAGCAGCTCCGGACTAGGGGGTGTTAATGAGCAGTTCTTC. Protein sequence: CASSSGLGGVNEQFF.

This chain uses TRBV5-1 with TRBJ2-3, with a possible D match to TRBD2 (5 bases). The germline CDR1 and CDR2 sequences are SGHRS and YFSETQ. The CDR3 consists of 16 residues. V lost 2 bases to trimming and J lost 7 bases, with 20 bases between them. CDR3 nucleotide sequence: TGCGCCAGCAGCTTAACTCGGACTGACTCCGATCATACGCAGTATTTT. It translates to CASSLTRTDSDHTQYF.

The V and J genes are TRBV4-3 and TRBJ2-7; 9 positions match TRBD1. V lost 0 bases, J lost 4 bases, and 4 bases stayed unmatched. This CDR3 spans 15 amino acids. The germline V gene encodes CDR1 LGHNA and CDR2 YSLEER. CDR3 sequence reads: CASSQDPGQGYEQYF. For the CDR3, the DNA is TGCGCCAGCAGCCAAGATCCGGGACAGGGTTACGAGCAGTACTTC.

The rearrangement links TRBV6-5 to TRBJ1-4, with D unresolved. Germline-derived CDR1 and CDR2 are MNHEY and SVGAGI. The V end was cut by 6 bases, the J end by 8 bases, with 13 bases between. The CDR3 runs to 13 residues. For the CDR3, the DNA is TGTGCCAGCAGCCCACTTTCGGGGGAAAAACTGTTTTTT. It codes for CASSPLSGEKLFF.

This clone was found once. The V call is TRBV6-6, the J call TRBJ2-7, with 8 bases identical to TRBD1. Trimming took 6 bases from V and 0 from J; bases not matched to a gene: 7. The germline V gene encodes CDR1 MNHNY and CDR2 SVGAGI (reference sequence). This CDR3 region has 15 residues. The CDR3 loop is CASRPWTGSSYEQYF. The CDR3 nucleotides are TGTGCCAGCAGGCCCTGGACAGGGTCCTCCTACGAGCAGTACTTC.

The chain couples TRBV4-3 to TRBJ2-1; 12 nucleotides line up with TRBD2. The CDR3 spans 18 residues. The germline V gene encodes CDR1 LGHNA and CDR2 YSLEER. V dropped 1 base and J dropped 0; count of bases not matched to a gene: 4. CDR3 sequence: CASSQATSGSLSYNEQFF. DNA of the CDR3: TGCGCCAGCAGCCAAGCGACTAGCGGGAGCCTCTCCTACAATGAGCAGTTCTTC.

This rearrangement joins TRBV7-8 to TRBJ1-2; the match to TRBD1 covers 9 bases. V dropped 4 bases and J dropped 6; count of bases not matched to a gene: 6. The CDR3 spans 14 residues. Germline-derived CDR1 and CDR2 are SGHVS and FQNEAQ. The CDR3 DNA sequence: TGTGCCAGCAGCTCCCGGACAGGGGTGGATGGCTACACCTTC. Translated: CASSSRTGVDGYTF.

CDR3 bases: TGTGCCAGCAGTGTCCGGGACAGGGAGGACTATGGCTACACCTTC. It is translated as CASSVRDREDYGYTF. V gene TRBV6-1 combines with J gene TRBJ1-2; TRBD1 matches 9 bases. The length of the CDR3 is 15 residues. After removal of 4 bases from V and 3 bases from J, the junction contained 6 bases not matched to a gene. Per the germline V gene, CDR1 is MNHNS and CDR2 is SASEGT.

This chain uses TRBV9 with TRBJ1-1; D is perhaps TRBD1 (6 bases). Germline CDR1 is SGDLS and CDR2 is YYNGEE. V dropped 4 bases and J dropped 3 bases, with 16 bases sitting between them. CDR3 size: 15 residues. CDR3 coding DNA: TGTGCCAGCAGCCCCCTAACAGGGTTGGACACTGAAGCTTTCTTT. It yields the protein CASSPLTGLDTEAFF.

V and J are TRBV7-8 and TRBJ2-7; 8 nucleotides agree with TRBD2. This CDR3 has 14 residues. In germline, CDR1 is SGHVS, CDR2 FQNEAQ. V shed 1 base, J shed 7 bases, and the junction held 6 bases outside the gene matches. The CDR3 sequence is CASSLDGAGGEQYF. The CDR3 bases are TGTGCCAGCAGCTTAGACGGGGCGGGAGGAGAGCAGTACTTC.

This clone was counted a single time. V usage is TRBV27 and J usage is TRBJ2-5, with 7 bases matching TRBD2. The J call may be wrong; the DNA end is better matched by TRBJ2-7. Germline CDR1 and CDR2: MNHEY and SMNVEV (reference sequence). This CDR3 spans 15 amino acids. CDR3 sequence reads: CASSPAPGGDYEQYF. CDR3 DNA: TGTGCCAGCAGTCCCGCCCCGGGGGGTGACTACGAGCAGTACTTC.

CDR3 loop: CASSVGQQETQYF. For the CDR3, the DNA is TGTGCCAGCAGCGTAGGACAGCAAGAGACCCAGTACTTC. The chain employs TRBV9 and TRBJ2-5, with a possible D match to TRBD1 (5 bases). Germline values: CDR1 SGDLS, CDR2 YYNGEE. The V end was cut by 0 bases, the J end by 2 bases, with 5 bases between. The CDR3 extends over 13 amino acids.

This clone was seen only once. V and J are TRBV6-4 and TRBJ1-4; D uncertain. This CDR3 comprises 14 residues. Trimming shortened V by 8 bases and J by 0 bases, and 10 bases separated the two germline ends. Per germline, CDR1 MRHNA and CDR2 SNTAGT. The CDR3 sequence: CASARYATNEKLFF. CDR3 sequence (DNA): TGTGCCAGCGCACGCTATGCAACTAATGAAAAACTGTTTTTT.

V gene TRBV28 combines with J gene TRBJ2-6; 8 bases match TRBD1. This CDR3 contains 17 residues. CDR1 is MDHEN, CDR2 SYDVKM, per germline. Trimming at V came to 1 base and at J to 2 bases, leaving 4 bases not matched to a gene. The CDR3 reads CASSLSQGAAGANVLTF. In DNA form, the CDR3 reads TGTGCCAGCAGTTTATCTCAGGGGGCAGCTGGGGCCAACGTCCTGACTTTC.

The V and J genes are TRBV30 and TRBJ2-2; 8 nucleotides match TRBD2. Germline-derived CDR1 and CDR2 are GTSNPN and SVGIG (reference sequence). CDR3 size: 16 residues. The V and J ends lost 3 bases and 4 bases, in that order; junction bases with no gene match: 10. DNA for the CDR3: TGTGCCTGGAGGCCCCCAGCGGGAGTGCTCACCGGGGAGCTGTTTTTT. It specifies CAWRPPAGVLTGELFF.

The V call is TRBV5-1, the J call TRBJ2-2; possible D gene TRBD1, 5 bases. The germline CDR1 and CDR2 sequences are SGHRS and YFSETQ. Trimming pared 0 bases from V and 4 bases from J, leaving 10 bases between. The CDR3 sequence is 15 residues long. CDR3 sequence: CASSLGGALTGELFF. DNA of the CDR3: TGCGCCAGCAGCTTGGGGGGCGCCCTCACCGGGGAGCTGTTTTTT.

The gene calls are TRBV7-2 and TRBJ1-6, with TRBD1 as a possible D gene (6 bases). Per the germline V gene, CDR1 is SGHTA and CDR2 is FQGNSA. The CDR3 covers 15 residues. Trimming took off 3 bases at V and 8 bases at J, with 14 bases between the two ends. CDR3 nucleotides: TGTGCCAGCAGCTTTCGGGGGCGGGGGGATTCACCCCTCCACTTT. Translated: CASSFRGRGDSPLHF.

The chain uses TRBV14 and TRBJ2-2, with D tentatively TRBD1 (5 bases). Germline CDR1 SGHDN, CDR2 FVKESK. The CDR3 extends over 15 amino acids. Trimming removed 8 bases at V and 4 bases at J, with 17 bases between. The CDR3 region has the DNA TGTGCCAGCTTTACAGGTTTTTTCTCCACCGGGGAGCTGTTTTTT. Translating gives CASFTGFFSTGELFF.

This clone was seen only a few times. This chain links TRBV2 with TRBJ1-2; 9 nucleotides line up with TRBD1. The CDR3 sequence is 14 residues long. Germline CDR1 and CDR2: SNHLY and FYNNEI. V was pared by 5 bases and J by 5 bases, with 6 bases of the junction left unmatched. The CDR3 nucleotides read TGTGCCAGCAGTCCCGAGGGACAGGGTTATGGCTACACCTTC. Amino acid sequence: CASSPEGQGYGYTF.

V gene TRBV27 combines with J gene TRBJ2-1; 10 positions match TRBD2. Germline V gene sequence: CDR1 MNHEY, CDR2 SMNVEV (reference sequence). There are 15 residues in the CDR3. V shed 3 bases and J 8 bases; nucleotides not matched to a gene: 7. CDR3 residues: CASSFLAGGGDEQFF. The DNA of the CDR3 is TGTGCCAGCAGTTTTTTAGCGGGAGGCGGGGATGAGCAGTTCTTC.

The chain carries TRBV6-1 and TRBJ2-5; the match to TRBD2 covers 8 bases. The CDR3 runs 14 residues. V shed 6 bases, J shed 4 bases, and the junction held 7 bases outside the gene matches. From germline, CDR1 is MNHNS and CDR2 SASEGT. CDR3 amino acids: CASRARGLAETQYF. The CDR3 DNA is TGTGCCAGCAGGGCCCGTGGACTAGCAGAGACCCAGTACTTC.

This chain's CDR3 is CASTPRLADTDTQYF. In DNA, the CDR3 is TGTGCCAGCACCCCAAGGCTAGCGGACACAGATACGCAGTATTTT. The chain links TRBV27 to TRBJ2-3; TRBD2 aligns across 7 bases. Trimming at V came to 7 bases and at J to 2 bases, leaving 9 bases not matched to a gene. The CDR3 sequence is 15 residues long. Germline V gives CDR1 MNHEY, CDR2 SMNVEV (reference sequence).

This clone came up a few times. The genes are TRBV19 and TRBJ2-5; TRBD1 matches at 10 bases. V gave up 7 bases and J gave up 7 bases; unmatched junction bases: 6. CDR3 length: 13 residues. Germline-derived CDR1 and CDR2 are LNHDA and SQIVND (reference sequence). CDR3 protein: CASIGTGERTQYF. The CDR3 DNA reads TGTGCCAGTATAGGGACAGGGGAAAGGACCCAGTACTTC. The full variable domain, completed using reference TRBV19 and TRBJ2-5, is DGGITQSPKYLFRKEGQNVTLSCEQNLNHDAMYWYRQDPGQGLRLIYYSQIVNDFQKGDIAEGYSVSREKKESFPLTVTSAQKNPTAFYLCASIGTGERTQYFGPGTRLLVL.

Only a few counts were recorded for this clone. J is TRBJ2-2 and V is TRBV9, with TRBD2 matching 8 bases. The CDR3 is 14 amino acids. V trimming: 4 bases; J trimming: 5 bases; junction bases outside the gene matches: 4. Germline CDR1 is SGDLS and CDR2 is YYNGEE. CDR3 coding DNA: TGTGCCAGCAGCAGGCGGGGGGAGACCGGGGAGCTGTTTTTT. Translation gives CASSRRGETGELFF.

This chain connects TRBV11-3 to TRBJ1-3, with D maybe TRBD1 (6 bases). The CDR3 spans 14 residues. The V gene lost 5 bases and the J gene lost 2 bases, with 10 bases spanning the gap. Germline V gene lookup returns CDR1 SGHNT and CDR2 YENEEA. CDR3 sequence reads: CASSARGAGNTIYF. The CDR3 DNA follows: TGTGCCAGCAGCGCCAGGGGCGCTGGAAACACCATATATTTT.

This chain joins TRBV5-1 and TRBJ2-7; weak D call: TRBD1 (5 bases). Trimming shortened V by 2 bases and J by 3 bases, and 9 bases separated the two germline ends. This CDR3 contains 13 residues. The germline CDR1 and CDR2 sequences are SGHRS and YFSETQ. The CDR3 loop is CASSFRQNYEQYF. Here the CDR3 DNA reads TGCGCCAGCAGCTTTCGACAGAACTACGAGCAGTACTTC.

This clone has only a few counts. The chain uses TRBV4-3 and TRBJ2-7, with D uncertain. CDR1 LGHNA and CDR2 YSLEER come from the germline V gene. The germline V and J ends were trimmed by 0 bases and 6 bases, with 21 bases remaining between them. The CDR3 has 17 amino acids. The CDR3 loop is CASSQDLGDLSGLEQYF. In nucleotides, the CDR3 is TGCGCCAGCAGCCAAGATCTGGGTGATCTTTCGGGTCTCGAGCAGTACTTC.

This chain uses TRBV27 with TRBJ1-1; D uncertain. The CDR3 is 15 residues long. Germline-derived CDR1 and CDR2 are MNHEY and SMNVEV (reference sequence). V lost 6 bases and J 4 bases, leaving 18 bases between the germline ends. CDR3: CASSISAARGTEAFF. The DNA for the CDR3 is TGTGCCAGCAGCATCTCCGCTGCGCGGGGCACTGAAGCTTTCTTT.

V gene TRBV6-5 combines with J gene TRBJ1-3; no clear D. V lost 4 bases, J lost 1 base, and 8 bases lay in between. The germline V gene encodes CDR1 MNHEY and CDR2 SVGAGI. The CDR3 loop spans 14 amino acids. CDR3 sequence: CASSWGASGNTIYF. As DNA, the CDR3 is TGTGCCAGCAGTTGGGGAGCATCTGGAAACACCATATATTTT.